This T cell receptor (beta chain) was identified during a study of T-cell reconstitution after alpha-beta-depleted transplantation in children. Library preparation (for TCRbeta) was performed with unique molecular identifiers. TCRdb used MiXCR to reprocess the PCR reads, holding one entry per CDR3 protein. The sample lists some 250,000 distinct CDR3 sequences, 12% occurring once. V shed 3 bases and J shed 5 bases, with 4 bases lying between them. Looked up from germline, CDR1 is MNHEY and CDR2 is SVGEGT. The length of the CDR3 is 11 residues. A few counts support this clonotype. This specimen was PBMCs from the stem cell graft donor, taken from the stem cell graft. The chain links TRBV6-2 or TRBV6-3 to TRBJ1-1; no clear D. The sequence derives from a human donor who donated a stem cell graft to a child with acute lymphoblastic leukemia. The CDR3 DNA sequence: TGTGCCAGCAGTTATAGGACTGAAGCTTTCTTT. Its translation is CASSYRTEAFF.